This entry concerns a single TCR beta chain. Its recognized antigen is unknown. No much larger clone exists at a distance of one base, and base qualities are not known. The same CDR3 also results from other DNA sequences found in this sample. At the junction V is shortened by 3 bases and J by 5 bases; bases outside the gene matches: 3. The germline V gene specifies SGHTA as CDR1 and FQGNSA as CDR2. Counted from cysteine to phenylalanine, this CDR3 has 14 amino acids. Just the 42-base CDR3 DNA is kept, in frame starting at base 1. The sample originates from a study of blood T cell repertoires in COVID-19 (dated by TCRdb to 2018 to 2020). For the study in its entirety: Samples from collaborators originated in the United States, Italy and Spain and spanned both the acute and convalescent phases of COVID-19. The prospective study material was composed of cDNA or gDNA derived from T cells, B-cell-depleted T cells, or PBMCs. The dataset comprised deeply sampled blood TCRbeta repertoires from subjects exposed to, actively infected with, or recovered from COVID-19. The repertoires were released in a freely available public database intended as a resource for research on the immune response to SARS-CoV-2. Samples came from the ongoing ImmuneRACE study (first 160 participants) plus 1,254 subjects from 6 global collaborators. A de-identified subject ID, COVID-19 status, age in years and sex were almost always included in the sample metadata. Where HLA class I and class II types were available, the types were taken from metadata supplied by the sample provider, not from assay-based typing. The full study reports these points: How much clinical and demographic metadata was included differed by source and by participant, and the metadata was provided uncurated.

TCRbeta CDR3 regions were amplified from genomic DNA by means of the immunoSEQ Assay, a bias-controlled multiplex PCR. Turning to the authors' computational methods: Within the assay, amplification of reference gene primers was used to estimate how many nucleated cells each sample contained. Sequence reads were collapsed and filtered to measure the absolute abundance of every unique TCRbeta CDR3 rearrangement. For each sample, productive Simpson clonality was calculated as the square root of Simpson's diversity index over productive rearrangements. Drawn from immuneACCESS, this table holds only the in-frame rearrangements with V and J called that TCRdb kept. Clones are partly lost; checked studies trace under half to an unresolved V gene and leave the rest unexplained. V and J calls and clone size come straight from that table; D and trimming were deduced from the DNA. The sample contains some 400,000 clones, roughly 80% of them found a single time. The ten most abundant clones make up 1.1% of the sample.

Collaborating institutions collected whole blood in K2EDTA tubes following their own protocols. For TCRbeta analysis, collaborators shipped samples as frozen whole blood, isolated PBMCs, or DNA extracted from either of those sample types. The sequenced material came from peripheral blood. The clonotype was recovered from a human donor with acute or convalescent COVID-19. The donor label of this sample is uncertain. The rearrangement joined TRBV7-2 to TRBJ2-5; 10 bases in between match TRBD2. DNA sequence: TGTGCCAGCAGCTTTAGTAGCGGGGGGGAGACCCAGTACTTC. It translates to CASSFSSGGETQYF.